This T cell receptor beta chain is drawn from a study of CD8 T cells in ankylosing spondylitis. General study results and limits: Reports say disease-linked clones showed up significantly more in matched ankylosing spondylitis synovial fluid. A TCR beta motif of 7 to 9 highly homologous variants seemed to mark ankylosing spondylitis blood.

The CDR3 is made up of 17 amino acids. Per germline, CDR1 SGHKS and CDR2 YYEKEE (reference sequence). The V segment lost 3 bases and the J segment 2 bases; nucleotides outside the gene matches: 10. Researchers built TCR beta libraries using quantitative 5'-RACE with molecular barcodes. TCRdb reprocessed the 5' RACE reads with MiXCR, giving one entry per CDR3 protein. Of 200,000 to 300,000 distinct CDR3 sequences in the sample, about 10% are singletons; the top ten hold around 7%. This clonotype was counted ten times or more. Antigen: not known. This TCR was recovered from a male donor with ankylosing spondylitis or in good health (not recorded which). Sequences were obtained from blood, either unsorted or a sorted T cell fraction (not recorded which). The chain recombines TRBV5-5 with TRBJ2-1, with 8 bases aligning to TRBD2. The CDR3: CASSWGLDQTTYNEQFF. The DNA of the CDR3 is TGTGCCAGCAGCTGGGGACTAGACCAAACCACCTACAATGAGCAGTTCTTC.